A single sample gave rise to the 14 T cell receptor beta chains below, sequenced in a study of cytomegalovirus exposure and HLA in healthy donors. With 60 Vbeta and 13 Jbeta primers, the PCR was carried out. The table came from immunoSEQ multiplex PCR; TCRdb's copy has only in-frame clones and leaves some out. The top ten clones hold around 3.1% of a sample with 60,000 to 75,000 clones, over 60% of them seen once. The sample taken for sequencing was PBMCs. These TCRs come from a woman in her forties or fifties in good health and CMV-seronegative.

This rearrangement joins TRBV2 to TRBJ1-1; D unclear. Per the germline V gene, CDR1 is SNHLY and CDR2 is FYNNEI. V gave up 7 bases and J gave up 1 base, with 4 bases separating them. The CDR3 sequence is 11 residues long. This CDR3 is CASKRNTEAFF. The CDR3 DNA reads TGTGCCAGCAAGCGGAACACTGAAGCTTTCTTT. Combining the CDR3 with reference TRBV2 and TRBJ1-1 gives the whole variable domain EPEVTQTPSHQVTQMGQEVILRCVPISNHLYFYWYRQILGQKVEFLVSFYNNEISEKSEIFDDQFSVERPDGSNFTLKIRSTKLEDSAMYFCASKRNTEAFFGQGTRLTVV.

This chain links TRBV29-1 with TRBJ2-5, with TRBD2 as a possible D gene (6 bases). The germline V gene encodes CDR1 SQVTM and CDR2 ANQGSEA. This CDR3 contains 13 residues. Trimming pared 4 bases from V and 5 bases from J, leaving 14 bases between. The CDR3 region is CSVVGLRGETQYF. The DNA for the CDR3 is TGCAGCGTTGTGGGCCTCCGGGGGGAGACCCAGTACTTC.

This chain connects TRBV6-6 to TRBJ2-7; TRBD2 aligns across 7 bases. After removal of 2 bases from V and 6 bases from J, the junction contained 7 bases not matched to a gene. This CDR3 comprises 14 residues. The germline gives CDR1 MNHNY, CDR2 SVGAGI (reference sequence). In nucleotides, the CDR3 is TGTGCCAGCAGTTACGGCGGGAGAGAAGGCGAGCAGTACTTC. Translated: CASSYGGREGEQYF.

This clone is medium-sized within its sample. This chain uses TRBV10-3 with TRBJ2-7; TRBD2 agrees at 10 bases. The CDR3 loop spans 14 amino acids. CDR1 ENHRY and CDR2 SYGVKD come from the germline V gene. Trimming removed 10 bases from V and 3 bases from J; junction bases left unmatched: 9. The CDR3 is CATKNLAGDYEQYF. DNA for the CDR3: TGTGCCACCAAGAACCTAGCGGGGGACTACGAGCAGTACTTC.

The CDR3, as DNA: TGTGCCAGCAGTTTTGGACAGGGTATCGGTGAAGCTTTCTTT. This gives the protein CASSFGQGIGEAFF. The chain links TRBV28 to TRBJ1-1; 8 positions match TRBD1. CDR1 is MDHEN, CDR2 SYDVKM, per germline. The CDR3 has 14 amino acids. With V trimmed by 3 bases and J by 7 bases, 7 bases remained unmatched.

The chain uses TRBV9 and TRBJ1-1; TRBD1 agrees at 10 bases. The CDR3 has 15 amino acids. J gave up 5 bases and V 3 bases, and 7 bases lay outside the gene matches. Germline CDR1 is SGDLS and CDR2 is YYNGEE. The CDR3 protein is CASSARDRGRTEAFF. CDR3 bases: TGTGCCAGCAGCGCCCGGGACAGGGGACGAACTGAAGCTTTCTTT.

The rearrangement links TRBV5-1 to TRBJ2-7; 8 bases are shared with TRBD2. This CDR3 is 14 amino acids long. After removal of 0 bases from V and 11 bases from J, the junction contained 10 bases not matched to a gene. Germline V gene lookup returns CDR1 SGHRS and CDR2 YFSETQ. The CDR3 reads CASSLAPSGPPEYF. In nucleotides, the CDR3 is TGCGCCAGCAGCTTGGCCCCTAGCGGGCCCCCTGAGTACTTC.

The V gene is TRBV7-9, the J gene TRBJ2-3; no clear D gene. The germline V gene has CDR1 SEHNR and CDR2 FQNEAQ (reference sequence). The CDR3 spans 14 residues. Deletions cut 2 bases from V and 1 base from J, with 7 bases between. The CDR3 region has the DNA TGTGCCAGCAGCTTAACAAGCGGCACAGATACGCAGTATTTT. This encodes CASSLTSGTDTQYF.

A few counts support this clone. The chain uses TRBV6-5 and TRBJ2-2, with D perhaps TRBD2 (5 bases). Trimming removed 6 bases from V and 4 bases from J, with 6 bases in between. The CDR3 is 12 residues long. The germline gives CDR1 MNHEY, CDR2 SVGAGI. In DNA, the CDR3 is TGTGCCAGCAGACTAGGCACCGGGGAGCTGTTTTTT. Protein: CASRLGTGELFF.

V is TRBV28 and J is TRBJ1-2; D unresolved. The CDR3 covers 12 residues. Trimming removed 8 bases at V and 2 bases at J, with 9 bases between. Germline loops: CDR1 MDHEN, CDR2 SYDVKM. CDR3: CASASLNYGYTF. The CDR3 DNA is TGTGCCAGCGCGAGCTTGAACTATGGCTACACCTTC.

The rearrangement joins TRBV6-5 to TRBJ1-4, with D tentatively TRBD1 (6 bases). The germline V and J ends were trimmed by 0 bases and 7 bases, with 15 bases remaining between them. This CDR3 comprises 16 residues. Germline V gene data show CDR1 as MNHEY and CDR2 as SVGAGI. CDR3 in amino acids: CASSYSGADTPEKLFF. For the CDR3, the DNA is TGTGCCAGCAGTTACTCGGGGGCCGATACCCCTGAAAAACTGTTTTTT.

This chain joins TRBV11-3 and TRBJ1-2; D is unresolved. Per the germline V gene, CDR1 is SGHNT and CDR2 is YENEEA. This CDR3 contains 14 residues. The V gene lost 6 bases and the J gene lost 1 base, with 12 bases spanning the gap. CDR3 amino acids: CASSRTGNNYGYTF. The CDR3 nucleotides read TGTGCCAGCAGTCGTACGGGGAATAACTATGGCTACACCTTC.

The J gene is TRBJ2-5, the V gene TRBV19, with 13 positions matching TRBD2. The length of the CDR3 is 16 residues. The J segment lost 3 bases and the V segment lost 4 bases, leaving 5 bases of the junction unmatched. Germline assignment: CDR1 LNHDA and CDR2 SQIVND (reference sequence). In DNA form, the CDR3 reads TGTGCCAGTAGTACCCCCGGACTAGCGGGGGAAGAGACCCAGTACTTC. This encodes CASSTPGLAGEETQYF.

This clone came up a few times. The chain couples TRBV25-1 to TRBJ1-2; no firm D call. The V gene lost 1 base and the J gene lost 3 bases, with 12 bases spanning the gap. The germline V gene has CDR1 MGHDK and CDR2 SYGVNS. The CDR3 loop spans 15 amino acids. Here the CDR3 reads CASSELGSTYYGYTF. In DNA, the CDR3 is TGTGCCAGCAGTGAATTAGGTTCGACTTACTATGGCTACACCTTC.